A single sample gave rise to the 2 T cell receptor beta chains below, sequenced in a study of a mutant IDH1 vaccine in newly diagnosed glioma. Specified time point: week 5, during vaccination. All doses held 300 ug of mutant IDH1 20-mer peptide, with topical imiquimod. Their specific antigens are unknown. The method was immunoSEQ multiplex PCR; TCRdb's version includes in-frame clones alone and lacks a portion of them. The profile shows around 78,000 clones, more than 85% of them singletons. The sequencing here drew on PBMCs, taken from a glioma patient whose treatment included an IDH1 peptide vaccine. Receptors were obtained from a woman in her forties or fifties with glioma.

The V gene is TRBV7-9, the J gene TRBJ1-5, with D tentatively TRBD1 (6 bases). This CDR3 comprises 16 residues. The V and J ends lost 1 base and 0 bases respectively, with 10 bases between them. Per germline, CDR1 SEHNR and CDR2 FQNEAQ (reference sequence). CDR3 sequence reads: CASSLGGHYSNQPQHF. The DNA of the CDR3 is TGTGCCAGCAGCTTAGGGGGACACTATAGCAATCAGCCCCAGCATTTT.

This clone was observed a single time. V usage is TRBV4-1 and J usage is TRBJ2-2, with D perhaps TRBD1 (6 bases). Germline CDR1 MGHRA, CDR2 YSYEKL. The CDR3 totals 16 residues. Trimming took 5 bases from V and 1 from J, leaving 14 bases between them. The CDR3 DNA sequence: TGCGCCAGCAGCTGGGGTACGGGACAGAACACCGGGGAGCTGTTTTTT. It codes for CASSWGTGQNTGELFF.